This paragraph reports one T cell receptor (beta chain). The data were taken from a study of post-analysis software for immune sequencing data. The overall study: Disease trajectories encompassed relapsing-remitting, secondary progressive and progressive-relapsing multiple sclerosis.

Unique-molecular-identifier-tagged TCR beta cDNA libraries were used. Each CDR3 protein is one row after TCRdb ran MiXCR on the PCR reads. The top ten clones hold roughly 4.4% of a sample with 820,000 or so distinct CDR3 sequences, around 53% of them seen once. The sample was blood. The origin of this receptor is a girl aged 5 to 17 with multiple sclerosis.

In DNA form, the CDR3 reads TGTGCCAGCAGTTTAGGCTTGGGCCCCCATGAGACCCAGTACTTC. It specifies CASSLGLGPHETQYF. The V gene is TRBV12-3 or TRBV12-4, the J gene TRBJ2-5; D not certain. Trimming removed 1 base at V and 5 bases at J, with 14 bases between. The CDR3 sequence is 15 residues long.